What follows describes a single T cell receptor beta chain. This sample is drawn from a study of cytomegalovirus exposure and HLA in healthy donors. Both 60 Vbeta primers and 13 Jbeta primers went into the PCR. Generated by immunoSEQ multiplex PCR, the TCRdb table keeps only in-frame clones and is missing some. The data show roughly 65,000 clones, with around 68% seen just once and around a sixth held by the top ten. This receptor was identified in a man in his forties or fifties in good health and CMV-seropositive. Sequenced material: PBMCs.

CDR3 region: CATSRGGINYGYTF. For the CDR3, the DNA is TGTGCCACCAGCAGAGGAGGGATTAACTATGGCTACACCTTC. The chain combines TRBV15 with TRBJ1-2; no clear D gene. V lost 1 base to trimming and J lost 1 base, with 7 bases between them. Germline V gene sequence: CDR1 LNHNV, CDR2 YYDKDF (reference sequence). CDR3 length: 14 amino acids.